The clone carrying this T cell receptor (beta chain) showed up just a few times. Its antigen is undetermined. Reverse transcribing all isolated RNA meant expressed TCRB transcripts were sequenced. Sequencing used immunoSEQ multiplex PCR; TCRdb keeps in-frame clones, though not all of them. The table lists 390,000 or so clones, approximately 15% of them singletons. The data are from a study of beta chain features in type 1 diabetes. Overall study results and limits: With patients and controls alike, PCR might favor shorter templates to an equal degree.

V was pared by 0 bases and J by 6 bases, with 6 bases between. This CDR3 region has 13 residues. The V gene's germline CDR1 is ENHRY and CDR2 SYGVKD. Material for sequencing was naive CD4+ T cells from blood. This chain links TRBV10-3 with TRBJ2-1; D unclear. The receptor's source is a man aged 30 to 45 in good health. CDR3 bases: TGTGCCATCAGTGAGTCGAAAGCCAATGAGCAGTTCTTC. It is translated as CAISESKANEQFF.